A selection of T cell receptor beta chains follows, all from one sample in a study of beta chain features in type 1 diabetes. Repertoires were generated with immunoSEQ multiplex PCR, while TCRdb's copy carries only in-frame clones and drops some. The data show fewer than 150,000 clones, roughly 7.2% seen once. Sequencing was performed on central memory CD4+ T cells from blood. The receptor set was obtained from a woman aged 25 to 39 in good health. CDR3s include the opening cysteine and the closing phenylalanine or tryptophan. The D gene is left open where the match is weak. Clone sizes are given selectively: once, few, many, or a class where the clone is expanded.

TRBJ1-2	TRBV7-2	TRBD1	few	CASSGGQGVDGYTF	TGTGCCAGCAGTGGGGGACAGGGGGTGGATGGCTACACCTTC
TRBJ2-5	TRBV19	TRBD2	NA	CASSIQTSGPQETQYF	TGTGCCAGTAGTATCCAGACTAGCGGACCTCAAGAGACCCAGTACTTC
TRBJ2-1	TRBV7-7	TRBD2	NA	CASSLFTGGNNEQFF	TGTGCTAGCAGCTTATTTACGGGAGGGAACAATGAGCAGTTCTTC
TRBJ2-7	TRBV28	TRBD2	NA	CASSLWGGTHEQYF	TGTGCCAGCAGTTTATGGGGGGGGACTCACGAGCAGTACTTC
TRBJ1-5	TRBV28	NA	few	CASSLNPGLQPQHF	TGTGCCAGCAGTTTAAATCCAGGGCTTCAGCCCCAGCATTTT
TRBJ2-1	TRBV2	NA	many	CASSVSGNLFF	TGTGCCAGCAGCGTTAGCGGCAATCTGTTCTTC
TRBJ2-7	TRBV10-3	TRBD1	few	CAISDRGVIYEQYF	TGTGCCATCAGCGACAGGGGGGTAATCTACGAGCAGTACTTC
TRBJ2-7	TRBV6-5	TRBD1	many	CASRAGTGSYEQYF	TGTGCCAGCAGGGCCGGGACAGGGTCCTACGAGCAGTACTTC
TRBJ2-5	TRBV11-2	TRBD1	few	CASSLGQRETQYF	TGTGCCAGCAGCTTGGGACAGAGAGAGACCCAGTACTTC
TRBJ2-3	TRBV2	TRBD2	few	CASCSGRKTDTQYF	TGTGCCAGTTGTAGCGGGAGAAAAACAGATACGCAGTATTTT
TRBJ2-2	TRBV28	TRBD2	NA	CASSPPSGRAGELFF	TGTGCCAGCAGTCCCCCTAGCGGGAGGGCCGGGGAGCTGTTTTTT
TRBJ2-7	TRBV5-1	TRBD2	few	CASSLGGSANEQYF	TGCGCCAGCAGCTTGGGCGGGAGCGCTAACGAGCAGTACTTC
TRBJ2-6	TRBV15	NA	few	CATSRKGVSGANVLTF	TGTGCCACCAGCAGAAAAGGGGTCTCAGGGGCCAACGTCCTGACTTTC
TRBJ1-5	TRBV30	NA	few	CAWSVGAYSNQPQHF	TGTGCCTGGAGTGTTGGGGCTTATAGCAATCAGCCCCAGCATTTT
TRBJ1-5	TRBV5-5	NA	NA	CASSLDAGFSSNQPQHF	TGTGCCAGCAGCTTGGATGCGGGGTTTAGTAGCAATCAGCCCCAGCATTTT
TRBJ2-7	TRBV5-1	TRBD1	NA	CASSYDRVTHEQYF	TGCGCCAGCAGCTACGACAGGGTCACCCACGAGCAGTACTTC
TRBJ2-5	TRBV7-2	TRBD2	few	CASSSWTSVSEETQYF	TGTGCCAGCAGCTCCTGGACTAGCGTGAGCGAGGAGACCCAGTACTTC
TRBJ2-7	TRBV9	TRBD1	NA	CASSPGQGNEQYF	TGTGCCAGCAGCCCGGGACAGGGGAACGAGCAGTACTTC
TRBJ2-1	TRBV27	TRBD2	NA	CASRPGLPNEQFF	TGTGCCAGCAGGCCGGGACTACCGAATGAGCAGTTCTTC
TRBJ2-1	TRBV7-8	NA	NA	CASSFQAYNEQFF	TGTGCCAGCAGCTTCCAGGCCTACAATGAGCAGTTCTTC
TRBJ2-2	TRBV18	NA	many	CASSPPSGLGDTGELFF	TGTGCCAGCTCACCACCGAGCGGTCTCGGGGACACCGGGGAGCTGTTTTTT
TRBJ2-3	TRBV7-2	NA	few	CASRTRRGRTDTQYF	TGTGCCAGCAGAACGCGGCGGGGTCGCACAGATACGCAGTATTTT
TRBJ1-4	TRBV5-6	TRBD1	NA	CASSPDRGTLNEKLFF	TGTGCCAGCAGCCCGGACAGGGGGACGCTTAATGAAAAACTGTTTTTT
TRBJ1-1	TRBV18	NA	NA	CASSPTNSLNTEAFF	TGTGCCAGCTCACCTACCAACAGTCTGAACACTGAAGCTTTCTTT
TRBJ2-1	TRBV10-3	NA	few	CAIKHHPGTTAYNEQFF	TGTGCCATCAAACATCACCCCGGGACAACTGCCTACAATGAGCAGTTCTTC
TRBJ2-3	TRBV7-9	TRBD2	few	CASSLAVAGERASQYF	TGTGCCAGCAGCTTAGCTGTAGCGGGAGAGAGAGCATCGCAGTATTTT
TRBJ2-3	TRBV14	TRBD1	NA	CASSQGGTGVADTQYF	TGTGCCAGCAGCCAAGGGGGGACAGGGGTCGCAGATACGCAGTATTTT
TRBJ2-1	TRBV5-1	NA	few	CASSPSLPKSSYNEQFF	TGCGCCAGCAGCCCCTCACTACCAAAAAGCTCCTACAATGAGCAGTTCTTC